This T cell receptor (beta chain) originates from a study of CD8 T cells in Susac syndrome. Findings and caveats of the study: Only a relatively small number of individuals were included in the TCR sequencing and HLA analysis.

RNA was extracted with the RNeasy kit, and a quantity of 0.5 to 1 ug was reverse transcribed using random hexamers. Across 54 Vbeta and 13 Jbeta, immunoSEQ multiplex PCR amplified TCR beta CDR3. TCRdb used MiXCR to reprocess the immunoSEQ multiplex PCR reads, holding one entry per CDR3 protein. The top ten clones hold 0.075% to 0.095% of a sample with 150,000 to 200,000 distinct CDR3 sequences, roughly 95% of them seen once. Sequencing of TCR beta drew on CD8+ and CD4+ T cells from blood. TEMRA cells were FACS-enriched, with CD8+ and CD4+ T cells isolated negatively. Regarding this clonotype: The antigen remains unidentified.

The receptor was derived from a human donor with multiple sclerosis. Sequenced input: CD4+ T cells from PBMCs.

The CDR3 spells CASSLGGGEGQNTEAFF. CDR3 nucleotides: TGCGCCAGCAGCTTGGGTGGGGGGGAAGGCCAGAACACTGAAGCTTTCTTT. The gene calls are TRBV5-1 and TRBJ1-1, with a weak D call TRBD1 (5 bases). Trimming cost V 0 bases and J 1 base, with 16 bases left between them. Germline loops: CDR1 SGHRS, CDR2 YFSETQ. CDR3 length equals 17 residues.